This T cell receptor beta chain was sequenced for a study of graft-versus-host responses after intestinal transplantation. Concerning this clone itself: The antigen remains undetermined.

Sequenced by immunoSEQ multiplex PCR; TCRdb stores in-frame clones only, minus some. The repertoire holds more than 65,000 clones, with approximately 93% as singletons. The V end lost 3 bases, the J end lost 4 bases, and 16 bases lay between the germline ends. CDR3 length: 16 amino acids. Germline loops: CDR1 MNHEY, CDR2 SMNVEV (reference sequence). The TCR originated in a human donor who received an intestinal transplant. The V gene is TRBV27, the J gene TRBJ1-5; D unclear. Here the sequenced sample was unstimulated CD8+ T cells sorted from spleen or lymph node cells, taken before intestinal transplant. CDR3 amino acids: CASSLSAPGRNQPQHF. CDR3 DNA sequence: TGTGCCAGCAGTTTGTCGGCACCCGGAAGGAATCAGCCCCAGCATTTT.